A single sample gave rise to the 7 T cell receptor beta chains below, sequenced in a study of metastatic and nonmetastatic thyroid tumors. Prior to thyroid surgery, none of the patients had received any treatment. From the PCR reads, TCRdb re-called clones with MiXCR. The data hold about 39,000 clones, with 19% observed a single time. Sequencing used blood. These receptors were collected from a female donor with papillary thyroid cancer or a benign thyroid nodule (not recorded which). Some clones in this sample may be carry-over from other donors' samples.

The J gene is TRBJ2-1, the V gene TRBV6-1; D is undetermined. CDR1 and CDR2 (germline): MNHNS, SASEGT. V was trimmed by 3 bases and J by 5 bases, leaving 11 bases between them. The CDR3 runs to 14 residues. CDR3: CASSEGSLDNEQFF. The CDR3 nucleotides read TGTGCCAGCAGTGAGGGTAGCCTCGACAATGAGCAGTTCTTC.

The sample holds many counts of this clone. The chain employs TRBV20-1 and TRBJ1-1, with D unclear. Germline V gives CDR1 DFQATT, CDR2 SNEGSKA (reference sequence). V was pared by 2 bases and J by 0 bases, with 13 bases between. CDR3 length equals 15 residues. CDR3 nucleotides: TGCAGTGCTAGAAACCTTGCGCATCTGAACACTGAAGCTTTCTTT. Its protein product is CSARNLAHLNTEAFF.

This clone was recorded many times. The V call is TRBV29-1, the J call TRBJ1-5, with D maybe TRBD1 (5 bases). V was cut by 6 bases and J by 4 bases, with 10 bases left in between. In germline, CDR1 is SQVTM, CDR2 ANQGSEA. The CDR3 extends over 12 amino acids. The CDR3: CSVGHSNQPQHF. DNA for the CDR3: TGCAGCGTCGGACACTCGAATCAGCCCCAGCATTTT.

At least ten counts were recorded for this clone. The CDR3 bases are TGCAGTGCCAGCGGTGTTGGCCGGGAGGGCCGCCCTGAGCAGTTCTTC. As protein: CSASGVGREGRPEQFF. V and J are TRBV20-1 and TRBJ2-1; 8 bases are a match to TRBD2. This CDR3 is built from 16 residues. The germline V gene has CDR1 DFQATT and CDR2 SNEGSKA (reference sequence). The trim removed 6 bases at V and 9 bases at J, leaving 19 bases unmatched.

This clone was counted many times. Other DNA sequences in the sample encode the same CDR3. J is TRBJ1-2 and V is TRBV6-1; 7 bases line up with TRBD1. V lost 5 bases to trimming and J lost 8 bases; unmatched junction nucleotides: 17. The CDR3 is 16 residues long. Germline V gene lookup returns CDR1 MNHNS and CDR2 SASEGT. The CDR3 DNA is TGTGCCAGCAGTCCACGCGCCGGGACAGCCGTACGAGGCTACACCTTC. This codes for CASSPRAGTAVRGYTF.

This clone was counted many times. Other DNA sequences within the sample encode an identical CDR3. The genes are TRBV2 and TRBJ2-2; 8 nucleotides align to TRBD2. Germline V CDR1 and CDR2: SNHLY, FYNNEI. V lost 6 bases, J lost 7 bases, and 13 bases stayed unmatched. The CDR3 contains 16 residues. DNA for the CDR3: TGTGCCAGCAGACCCCTATCGGGAGGGCCGATCGGGGAGCTGTTTTTT. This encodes CASRPLSGGPIGELFF.

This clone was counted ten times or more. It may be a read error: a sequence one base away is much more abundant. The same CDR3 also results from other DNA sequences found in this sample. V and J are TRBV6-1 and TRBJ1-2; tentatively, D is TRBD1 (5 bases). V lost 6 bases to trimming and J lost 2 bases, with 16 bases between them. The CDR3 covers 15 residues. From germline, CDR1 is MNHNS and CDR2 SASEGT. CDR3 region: CASRPGQGGNYGYTF. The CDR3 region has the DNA TGTGCCAGCAGACCGGGGCAGGGAGGGAACTATGGCTACACCTTC.